These 6 T cell receptor beta chains share one sample of origin, sequenced in a study of CD8 T cells in ankylosing spondylitis. TCRdb re-called the 5' RACE reads with MiXCR, one entry per CDR3 protein. The table has 290,000 or so distinct CDR3 sequences, roughly 20% seen once. Specimen: blood, either unsorted or a sorted T cell fraction (not recorded which). The receptors stem from a female donor with ankylosing spondylitis or in good health (not recorded which).

CDR3 bases: TGTGCCAGCACCGGACCTGGACGGGTGGAATTATCGGGCACCGGGGAGCTGTTTTTT. Protein: CASTGPGRVELSGTGELFF. The chain has TRBV6-2 or TRBV6-3 and TRBJ2-2; D unresolved. The CDR3 runs to 19 residues. The germline CDR1 and CDR2 sequences are MNHEY and SVGEGT. With 7 bases removed from V and 4 bases from J, the gap between germline ends came to 28 bases.

This clonotype was detected only a few times. CDR3 bases: TGCGCCAGCAGCTTGGAGGGGACTAGCGGGAGCGTAGATACGCAGTATTTT. It codes for CASSLEGTSGSVDTQYF. V and J are TRBV5-1 and TRBJ2-3; 14 bases align to TRBD2. The trim removed 0 bases at V and 5 bases at J, leaving 5 bases unmatched. The germline gives CDR1 SGHRS, CDR2 YFSETQ. The CDR3 totals 17 residues.

The chain uses TRBV5-5 and TRBJ2-3, with 9 positions matching TRBD1. The CDR3 loop spans 14 amino acids. Germline values: CDR1 SGHKS, CDR2 YYEKEE (reference sequence). V trimming: 5 bases; J trimming: 6 bases; junction bases outside the gene matches: 7. In DNA form, the CDR3 reads TGTGCCAGCAGACAAACAGGGGGCAGGGATACGCAGTATTTT. This gives the protein CASRQTGGRDTQYF.

This clonotype was counted at least ten times. The chain couples TRBV12-3 or TRBV12-4 to TRBJ1-1; possibly TRBD1 for D (5 bases). This CDR3 is 17 amino acids long. V lost 5 bases and J 1 base, leaving 20 bases between the germline ends. In nucleotides, the CDR3 is TGTGCCAGCAGTCATAGCATGGTGGGGGATAGGAACACTGAAGCTTTCTTT. This gives the protein CASSHSMVGDRNTEAFF.

At least ten counts were recorded for this clonotype. The chain carries TRBV29-1 and TRBJ2-5; perhaps TRBD1 as D (6 bases). Trimming took 5 bases from V and 4 from J, leaving 17 bases between them. The CDR3 is 14 amino acids. Germline CDR1 is SQVTM and CDR2 is ANQGSEA. The CDR3 protein is CSVSQGSLIETQYF. The CDR3 nucleotides are TGCAGCGTTTCACAGGGTAGTCTAATAGAGACCCAGTACTTC.

This chain links TRBV10-2 with TRBJ2-1; possible D gene TRBD2, 6 bases. Trimming removed 4 bases from V and 4 bases from J, with 17 bases in between. This CDR3 region has 16 residues. Germline values: CDR1 WSHSY, CDR2 SAAADI. CDR3: CASSVNSGSTYNEQFF. CDR3 in DNA: TGCGCCAGCAGTGTTAATAGCGGATCGACATACAATGAGCAGTTCTTC.